The clone carrying this T cell receptor beta chain was seen only a few times. Its antigen is unidentified. V lost 6 bases to trimming and J lost 0 bases, with 15 bases between them. This CDR3 is 16 amino acids long. Having ophthalmopathy, the donors showed moderate-to-severe activity, CAS ≥3 and NOSPECS ≥4, with disease lasting under 3 months. The starting material, 8 to 10 ml of fresh peripheral blood, provided the PBMCs. The sample belongs to a study of Graves' ophthalmopathy and Graves' hyperthyroidism. The authors amplified TCR beta CDR3 regions, and they did so from RNA transcripts for repertoire sequencing. Second-round multiplex PCR came after a first-round RT-PCR that employed HTBI primers. Each CDR3 protein is one row after TCRdb ran MiXCR on the multiplex PCR reads. This sample has about 200,000 distinct CDR3 sequences, with under 30% found just once. Regarding the study as a whole: Detection in blood was also observed for most expanded thyroid clonotypes above 0.001 frequency. For separating ophthalmopathy from stable hyperthyroidism, a 13-signature model gave over 85% sensitivity and roughly 79% specificity.

The TCR was taken from a man aged 45-65 years with Graves' ophthalmopathy. Sequencing was performed on peripheral blood. The gene calls are TRBV12-3 or TRBV12-4 and TRBJ1-3; TRBD1 might be the D (5 bases). The CDR3 spells CASRAWDGSSGNTIYF. The CDR3 nucleotides are TGTGCCAGCAGGGCCTGGGACGGCAGCTCTGGAAACACCATATATTTT.